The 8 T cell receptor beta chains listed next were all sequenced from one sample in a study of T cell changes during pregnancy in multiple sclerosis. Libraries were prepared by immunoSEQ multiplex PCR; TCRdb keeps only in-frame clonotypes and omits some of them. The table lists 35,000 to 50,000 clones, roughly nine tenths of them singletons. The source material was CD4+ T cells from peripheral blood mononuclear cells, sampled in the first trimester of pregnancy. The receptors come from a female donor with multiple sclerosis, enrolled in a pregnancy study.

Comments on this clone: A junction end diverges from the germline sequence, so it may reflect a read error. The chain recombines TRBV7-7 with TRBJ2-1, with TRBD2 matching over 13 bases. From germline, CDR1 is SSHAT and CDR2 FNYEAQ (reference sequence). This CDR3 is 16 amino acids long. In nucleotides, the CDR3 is TGTGCTAGCAGCCTCTCTCGACTAGCGGGAGGAAATGAGCAGTTCTTC. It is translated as CASSLSRLAGGNEQFF.

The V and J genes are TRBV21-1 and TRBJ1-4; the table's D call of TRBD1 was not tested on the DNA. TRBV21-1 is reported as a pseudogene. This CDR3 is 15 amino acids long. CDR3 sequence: CASSKSWTGAGKLFF. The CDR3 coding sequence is TGTGCCAGCAGTAAAAGTTGGACAGGGGCGGGAAAACTGTTTTTT.

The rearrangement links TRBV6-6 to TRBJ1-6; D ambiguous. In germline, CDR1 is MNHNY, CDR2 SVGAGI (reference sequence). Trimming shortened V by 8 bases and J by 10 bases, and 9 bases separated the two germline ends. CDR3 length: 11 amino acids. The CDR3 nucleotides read TGTGCCAGCGGCCAATGGTCACCCCTCCACTTT. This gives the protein CASGQWSPLHF.

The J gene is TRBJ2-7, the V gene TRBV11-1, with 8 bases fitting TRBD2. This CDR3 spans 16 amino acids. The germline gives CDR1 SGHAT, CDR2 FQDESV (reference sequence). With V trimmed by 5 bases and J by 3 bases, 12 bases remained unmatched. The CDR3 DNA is TGTGCCAGCAGCCGGGGGGGGCGCGGGCCGTACTACGAGCAGTACTTC. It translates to CASSRGGRGPYYEQYF. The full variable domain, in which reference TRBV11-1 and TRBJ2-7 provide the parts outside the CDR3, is EAEVAQSPRYKITEKSQAVAFWCDPISGHATLYWYRQILGQGPELLVQFQDESVVDDSQLPKDRFSAERLKGVDSTLKIQPAELGDSAMYLCASSRGGRGPYYEQYFGPGTRLTVT.

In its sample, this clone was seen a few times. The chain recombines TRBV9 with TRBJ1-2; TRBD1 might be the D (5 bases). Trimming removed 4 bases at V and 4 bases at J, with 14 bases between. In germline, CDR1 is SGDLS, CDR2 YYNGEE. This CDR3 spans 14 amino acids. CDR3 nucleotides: TGTGCCAGCAGCCCCGGGGGGTACTCCTATGGCTACACCTTC. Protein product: CASSPGGYSYGYTF.

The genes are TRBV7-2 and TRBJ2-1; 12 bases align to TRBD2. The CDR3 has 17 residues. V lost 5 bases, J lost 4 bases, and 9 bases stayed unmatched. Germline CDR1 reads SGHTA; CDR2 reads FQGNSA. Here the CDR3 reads CASSLRLAGEKYNEQFF. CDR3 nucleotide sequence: TGTGCCAGCAGCCTGAGACTAGCGGGAGAGAAATACAATGAGCAGTTCTTC.

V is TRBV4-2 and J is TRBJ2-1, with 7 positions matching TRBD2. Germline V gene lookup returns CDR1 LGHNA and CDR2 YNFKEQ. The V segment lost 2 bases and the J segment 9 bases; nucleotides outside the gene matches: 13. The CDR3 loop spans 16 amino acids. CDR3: CASSQSGTNFLREQFF. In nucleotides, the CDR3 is TGTGCCAGCAGCCAATCCGGGACTAATTTTTTACGTGAGCAGTTCTTC.

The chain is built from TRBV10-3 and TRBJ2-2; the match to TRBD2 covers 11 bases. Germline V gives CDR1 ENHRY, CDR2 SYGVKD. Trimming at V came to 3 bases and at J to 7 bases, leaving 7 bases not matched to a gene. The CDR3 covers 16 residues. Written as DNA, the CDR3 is TGTGCCATCAGTGAACGACTAGCGGGAACGTTCGGGGAGCTGTTTTTT. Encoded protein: CAISERLAGTFGELFF.